The 5 T cell receptor beta chains in this list originate from one sample, sequenced in a study of T cell responses to AZD1222 COVID-19 vaccine. Sequencing was performed with immunoSEQ multiplex PCR; in TCRdb, only in-frame clones are kept and a portion is missing. The table records 90,000 to 100,000 clones, roughly 90% of them present only once. Here the sequenced sample was peripheral blood, taken 28 days after the second AZD1222 dose. Source of these receptors: an adult who received the AZD1222 COVID-19 vaccine.

The V and J genes are TRBV20-1 and TRBJ2-7, with D possibly matching TRBD1 (5 bases). The CDR3 consists of 11 residues. Germline lookup yields CDR1 DFQATT and CDR2 SNEGSKA (reference sequence). The ends were cut back, 5 bases at V and 6 bases at J, with 11 bases in the middle. CDR3 nucleotides: TGCAGTGCTTCACAGGCTCGCGAGCAGTACTTC. It yields the protein CSASQAREQYF.

The chain links TRBV27 to TRBJ1-3; 10 bases are a match to TRBD1. Germline V lookup: CDR1 MNHEY, CDR2 SMNVEV (reference sequence). The CDR3 is 16 amino acids. The junction had 5 bases not matched to a gene; V was cut back by 2 bases and J by 4 bases. CDR3 DNA sequence: TGTGCCAGCAGTTTACAGGGGACAGGGGTAGGAAACACCATATATTTT. It translates to CASSLQGTGVGNTIYF.

The chain joins TRBV15 to TRBJ2-5; D remains ambiguous. The CDR3 covers 13 residues. Germline CDR1 LNHNV, CDR2 YYDKDF (reference sequence). Trimming took 3 bases from V and 3 from J, leaving 8 bases between them. The CDR3 nucleotides are TGTGCCACCAGCAGGGCGGCCGAAGAGACCCAGTACTTC. This encodes CATSRAAEETQYF.

Comment on this clone: The junction departs from the called germline gene at one end, perhaps through a read error. V and J are TRBV27 and TRBJ2-1; possibly TRBD2 for D (6 bases). The CDR3 spans 12 residues. In germline, CDR1 is MNHEY, CDR2 SMNVEV (reference sequence). As DNA, the CDR3 is TGTGCCAGCAGTTTATCGTGGGGGGAGCGGTTCTTC. This encodes CASSLSWGERFF.

The chain carries TRBV12-3 or TRBV12-4 and TRBJ2-3, with a tentative D call TRBD2 (6 bases). The CDR3 totals 12 residues. V lost 2 bases, J lost 8 bases, and 8 bases lay in between. The CDR3 DNA reads as TGTGCCAGCAGTTTACGGCGGGGTACGCAGTATTTT. Amino acid sequence: CASSLRRGTQYF.